This T cell receptor beta chain appears in the sequencing data of a study of T-cell memory formation after mild COVID-19. Across the whole study: Largely donor-specific TCR clusters were found. General study findings and limits: Contracting CD4+ clones sat mainly in CM and EM; CD8+ in EMRA.

This clonotype was counted between two and nine times. As yet, its antigen is unknown. Each CDR3 protein is one row after TCRdb ran MiXCR on the 5' RACE reads. The table has roughly 500,000 distinct CDR3 sequences, 20% seen once. The CDR3 contains 16 residues. Looked up from germline, CDR1 is LGHDT and CDR2 is YNNKEL (reference sequence). The V segment lost 4 bases and the J segment 3 bases; nucleotides outside the gene matches: 11. The sample consisted of PBMCs or a T cell subset sorted from them (not recorded which). The TCR originated in an adult woman who had mild COVID-19 (a few samples of this study predate the infection). Cell type and time point are not known. The V and J genes are TRBV3-1 and TRBJ2-5, with 7 bases identical to TRBD2. In nucleotides, the CDR3 is TGTGCCAGCAGCCTTCGGGGAGCGGGGTTGAAAGAGACCCAGTACTTC. Translating gives CASSLRGAGLKETQYF.